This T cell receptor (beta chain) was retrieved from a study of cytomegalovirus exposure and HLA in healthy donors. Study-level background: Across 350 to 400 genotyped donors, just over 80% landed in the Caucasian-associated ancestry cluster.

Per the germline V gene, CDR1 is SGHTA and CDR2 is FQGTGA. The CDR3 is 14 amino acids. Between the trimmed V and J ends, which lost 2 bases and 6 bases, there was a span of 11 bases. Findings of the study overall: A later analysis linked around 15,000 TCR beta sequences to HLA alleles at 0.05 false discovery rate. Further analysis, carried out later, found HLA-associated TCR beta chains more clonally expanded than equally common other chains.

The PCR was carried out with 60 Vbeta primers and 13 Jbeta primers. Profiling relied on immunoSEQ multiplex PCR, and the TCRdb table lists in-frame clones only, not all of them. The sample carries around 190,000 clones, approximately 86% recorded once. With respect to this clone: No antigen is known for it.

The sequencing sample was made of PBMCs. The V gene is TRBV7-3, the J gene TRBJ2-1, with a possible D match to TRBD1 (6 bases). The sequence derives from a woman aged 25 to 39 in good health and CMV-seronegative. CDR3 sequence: CASSLQGSSNEQFF. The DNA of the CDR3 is TGTGCCAGCAGCTTACAGGGGTCTAGCAATGAGCAGTTCTTC.